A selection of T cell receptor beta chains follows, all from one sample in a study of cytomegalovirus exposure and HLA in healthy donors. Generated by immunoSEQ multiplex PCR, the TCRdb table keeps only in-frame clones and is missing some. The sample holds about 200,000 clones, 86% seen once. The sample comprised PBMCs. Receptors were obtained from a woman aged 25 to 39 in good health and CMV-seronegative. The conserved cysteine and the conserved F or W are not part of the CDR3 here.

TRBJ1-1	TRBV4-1	ASSQVGTKNTEAF
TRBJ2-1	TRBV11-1	ASSLDPGVYNEQF
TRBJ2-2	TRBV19	ASSLAAGELF
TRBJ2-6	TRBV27	ASRLRGVSGANVLT
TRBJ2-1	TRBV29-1	SFSGSSYNEQF
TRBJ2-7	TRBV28	ASSLSRTLSYEQY
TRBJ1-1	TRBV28	ASRMGQVNTEAF
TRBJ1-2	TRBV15	ATSRPGLSIYGYT
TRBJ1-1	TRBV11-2	ASSPLGGGNTEAF
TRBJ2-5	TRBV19	ASSIDGTSGGLQTQY
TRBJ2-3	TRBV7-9	ASSSVKGAGVSADTQY
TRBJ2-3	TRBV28	ASSFPAGAGADTQY
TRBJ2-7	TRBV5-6	ASRSSGSASYEQY
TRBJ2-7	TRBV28	ASSYPQGRVAAQY
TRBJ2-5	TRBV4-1	ASSQDLGSGSETQY
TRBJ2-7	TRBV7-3	ASSQQGYGEQY
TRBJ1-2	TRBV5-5	ASSLDSYGYT
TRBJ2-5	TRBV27	ASRLTWGGREQY